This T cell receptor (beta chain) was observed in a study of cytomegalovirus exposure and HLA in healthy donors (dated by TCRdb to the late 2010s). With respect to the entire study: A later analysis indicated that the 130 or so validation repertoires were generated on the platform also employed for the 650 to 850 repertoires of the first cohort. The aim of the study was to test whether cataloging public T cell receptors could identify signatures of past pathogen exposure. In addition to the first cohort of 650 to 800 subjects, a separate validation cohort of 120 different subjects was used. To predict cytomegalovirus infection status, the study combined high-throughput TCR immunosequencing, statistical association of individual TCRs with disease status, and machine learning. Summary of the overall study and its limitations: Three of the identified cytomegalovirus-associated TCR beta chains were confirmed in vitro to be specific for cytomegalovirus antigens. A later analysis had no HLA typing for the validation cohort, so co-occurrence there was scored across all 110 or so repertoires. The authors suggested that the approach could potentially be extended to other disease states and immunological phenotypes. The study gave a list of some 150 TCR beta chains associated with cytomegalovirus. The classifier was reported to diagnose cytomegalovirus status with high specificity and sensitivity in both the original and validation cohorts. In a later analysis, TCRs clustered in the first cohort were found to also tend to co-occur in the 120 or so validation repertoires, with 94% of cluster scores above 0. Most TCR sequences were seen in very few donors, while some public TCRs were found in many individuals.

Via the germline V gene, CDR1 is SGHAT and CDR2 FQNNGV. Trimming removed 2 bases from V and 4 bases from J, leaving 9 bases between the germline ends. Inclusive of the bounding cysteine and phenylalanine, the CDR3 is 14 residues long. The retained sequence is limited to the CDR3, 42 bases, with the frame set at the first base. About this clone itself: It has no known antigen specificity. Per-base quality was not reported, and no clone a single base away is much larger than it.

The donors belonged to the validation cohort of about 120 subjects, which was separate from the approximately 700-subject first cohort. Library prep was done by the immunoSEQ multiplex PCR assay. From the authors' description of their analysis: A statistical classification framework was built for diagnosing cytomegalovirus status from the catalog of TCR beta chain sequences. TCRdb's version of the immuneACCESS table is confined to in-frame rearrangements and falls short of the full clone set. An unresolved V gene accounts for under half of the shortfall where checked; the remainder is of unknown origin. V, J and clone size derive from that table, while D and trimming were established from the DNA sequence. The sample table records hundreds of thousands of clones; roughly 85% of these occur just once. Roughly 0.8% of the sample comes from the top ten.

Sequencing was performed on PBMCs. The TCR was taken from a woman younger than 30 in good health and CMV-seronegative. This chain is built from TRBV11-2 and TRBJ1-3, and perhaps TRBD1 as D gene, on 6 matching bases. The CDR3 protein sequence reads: CASSLLTGGNTIYF. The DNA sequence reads TGTGCCAGCAGCTTACTCACAGGGGGAAACACCATATATTTT. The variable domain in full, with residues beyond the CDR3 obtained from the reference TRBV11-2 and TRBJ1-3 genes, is EAGVAQSPRYKIIEKRQSVAFWCNPISGHATLYWYQQILGQGPKLLIQFQNNGVVDDSQLPKDRFSAERLKGVDSTLKIQPAKLEDSAVYLCASSLLTGGNTIYFGEGSWLTVV.